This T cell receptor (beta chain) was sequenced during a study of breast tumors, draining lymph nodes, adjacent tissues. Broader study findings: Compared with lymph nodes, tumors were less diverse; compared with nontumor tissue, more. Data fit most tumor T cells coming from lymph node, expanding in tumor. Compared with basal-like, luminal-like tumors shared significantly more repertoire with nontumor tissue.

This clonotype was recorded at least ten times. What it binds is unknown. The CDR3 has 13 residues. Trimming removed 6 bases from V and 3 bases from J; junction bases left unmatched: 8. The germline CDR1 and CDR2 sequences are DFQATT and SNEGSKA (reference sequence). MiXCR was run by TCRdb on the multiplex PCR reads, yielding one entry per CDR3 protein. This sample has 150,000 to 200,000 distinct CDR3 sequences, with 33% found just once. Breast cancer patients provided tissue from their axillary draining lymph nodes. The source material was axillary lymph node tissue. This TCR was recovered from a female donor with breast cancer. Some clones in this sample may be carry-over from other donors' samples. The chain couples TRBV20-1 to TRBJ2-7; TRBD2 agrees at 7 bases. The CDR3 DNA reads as TGCAGTGCCCGGGACTACCGAGTCTACGAGCAGTACTTC. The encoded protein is CSARDYRVYEQYF.